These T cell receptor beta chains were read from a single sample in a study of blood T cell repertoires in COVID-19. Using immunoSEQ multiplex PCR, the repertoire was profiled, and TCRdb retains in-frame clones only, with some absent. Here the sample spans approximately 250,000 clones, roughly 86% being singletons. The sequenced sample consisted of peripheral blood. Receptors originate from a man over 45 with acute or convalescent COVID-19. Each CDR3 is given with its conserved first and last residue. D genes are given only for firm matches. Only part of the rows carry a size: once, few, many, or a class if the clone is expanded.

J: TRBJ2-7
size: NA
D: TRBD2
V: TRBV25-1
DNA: TGTGCCAGAATGAAAGGGACTAGCGGGTACGAGCAGTACTTC
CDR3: CARMKGTSGYEQYF

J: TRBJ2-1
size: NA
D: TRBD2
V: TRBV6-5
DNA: TGTGCCAGCAGCCAGAGCGGGGGGACCTACAATGAGCAGTTCTTC
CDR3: CASSQSGGTYNEQFF

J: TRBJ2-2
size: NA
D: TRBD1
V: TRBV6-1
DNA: TGTGCCAGCAGTGAATACGGCAGGGGGCGGGTCACCGGGGAGCTGTTTTTT
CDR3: CASSEYGRGRVTGELFF

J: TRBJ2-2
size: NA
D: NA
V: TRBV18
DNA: TGTGCCAGCTCACCTGGACAGACCACCGGGGAGCTGTTTTTT
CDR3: CASSPGQTTGELFF

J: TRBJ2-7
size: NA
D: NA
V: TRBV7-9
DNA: TGTGCCAGCAGCCAAAATAACAGGGATTCCTACGAGCAGTACTTC
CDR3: CASSQNNRDSYEQYF

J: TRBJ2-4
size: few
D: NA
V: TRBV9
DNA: TGTGCCAGCAGCGCAGGACAGTCTACCAAAAACATTCAGTACTTC
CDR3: CASSAGQSTKNIQYF

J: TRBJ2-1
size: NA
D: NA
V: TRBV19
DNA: TGTGCCAGTAGTATCCCCGGGAGCAGGGTTGAGCAGTTCTTC
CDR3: CASSIPGSRVEQFF

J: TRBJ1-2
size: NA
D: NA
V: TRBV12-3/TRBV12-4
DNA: TGTGCCAGCAGTCTAGGACAGATTGGAGGCTACACCTTC
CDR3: CASSLGQIGGYTF

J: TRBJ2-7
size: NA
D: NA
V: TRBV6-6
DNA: TGTGCCAGCAGCTTAAGAGGGTCCGAGCAGTACTTC
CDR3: CASSLRGSEQYF

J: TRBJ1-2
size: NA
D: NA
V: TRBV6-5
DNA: TGTGCCAGCAGAGACAGTTACTATGGCTACACCTTC
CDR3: CASRDSYYGYTF

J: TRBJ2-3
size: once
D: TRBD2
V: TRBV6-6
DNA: TGTGCCAGCAGTCCACCGTTGGCGGGAGGGCTATTCGGCACAGATACGCAGTATTTT
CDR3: CASSPPLAGGLFGTDTQYF

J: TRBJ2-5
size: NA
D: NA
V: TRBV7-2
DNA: TGTGCCAGCAGCTCGAGCGGCCAAGAGACCCAGTACTTC
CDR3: CASSSSGQETQYF

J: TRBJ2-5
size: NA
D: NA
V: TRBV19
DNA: TGTGCCAGTAGTATCAGACAGCAAGAGACCCAGTACTTC
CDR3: CASSIRQQETQYF

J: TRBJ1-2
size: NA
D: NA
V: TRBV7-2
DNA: TGTGCCAGCAGCTTAGGCCCCGGGAACTATGGCTACACCTTC
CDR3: CASSLGPGNYGYTF

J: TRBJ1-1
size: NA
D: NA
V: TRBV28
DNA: TGTGCCAGCAGTCCACCTAATTGGGGGCAAGACACTGAAGCTTTCTTT
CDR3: CASSPPNWGQDTEAFF

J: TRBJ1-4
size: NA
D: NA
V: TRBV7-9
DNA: TGTGCCAGCAGCTTAGTAGGGGCTGGGAATGAAAAACTGTTTTTT
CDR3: CASSLVGAGNEKLFF

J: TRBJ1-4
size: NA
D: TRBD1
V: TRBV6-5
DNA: TGTGCCAGCAGCTACAGGGGGCCAGCCTTTAATGAAAAACTGTTTTTT
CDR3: CASSYRGPAFNEKLFF

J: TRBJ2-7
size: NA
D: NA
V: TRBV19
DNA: TGTGCCAGTAGTATAGGTTCAGGGTCCTACGAGCAGTACTTC
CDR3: CASSIGSGSYEQYF

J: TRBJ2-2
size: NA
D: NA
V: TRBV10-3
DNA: TGTGCCATCAGCCCTCTAGCCAGGAAGAACACCGGGGAGCTGTTTTTT
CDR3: CAISPLARKNTGELFF

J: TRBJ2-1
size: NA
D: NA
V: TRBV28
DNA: TGTGCCAGCAGTTTCGCCTCGAGCTCCTACAATGAGCAGTTCTTC
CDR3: CASSFASSSYNEQFF

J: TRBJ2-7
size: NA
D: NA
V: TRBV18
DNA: TGTGCCAGCTCACCAGGGGGACAAGGGGTGGGCTACGAGCAGTACTTC
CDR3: CASSPGGQGVGYEQYF

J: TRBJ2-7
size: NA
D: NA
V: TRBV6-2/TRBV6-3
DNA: TGTGCCAGCAGTCTTGTATACGAGCAGTACTTC
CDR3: CASSLVYEQYF

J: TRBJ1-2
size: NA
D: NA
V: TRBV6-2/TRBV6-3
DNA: TGTGCCAGCAGTTGGACTGACTATGGCTACACCTTC
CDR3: CASSWTDYGYTF

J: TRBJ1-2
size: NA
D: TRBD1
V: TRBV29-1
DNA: TGCAGCGTTGAAGACCTACAGGGGCCCTATGGCTACACCTTC
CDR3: CSVEDLQGPYGYTF

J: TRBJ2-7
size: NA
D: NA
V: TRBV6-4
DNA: TGTGCCAGCAGTGACTCGCTCCGGGGGACGCGAACCTACGAGCAGTACTTC
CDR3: CASSDSLRGTRTYEQYF

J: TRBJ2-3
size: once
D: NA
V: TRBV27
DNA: TGTGCCAGCAGTTTATCGGTAGGGGCTGGGGGCGGGAGTCGAGTGGGGGATACGCAGTATTTT
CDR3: CASSLSVGAGGGSRVGDTQYF

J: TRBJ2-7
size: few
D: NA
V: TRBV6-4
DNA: TGTGCCAGCAGTGACCAGACAGTGCCCGAGCAGTACTTC
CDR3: CASSDQTVPEQYF

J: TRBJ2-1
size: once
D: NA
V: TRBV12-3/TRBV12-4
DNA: TGTGCCAGCAGCCCCGCGGGGGCAAGGGAGCAGTTCTTC
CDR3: CASSPAGAREQFF

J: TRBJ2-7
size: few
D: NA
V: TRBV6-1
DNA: TGTGCCAGCAGTGATTCCCCCTACAGGGTACTGTACGAGCAGTACTTC
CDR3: CASSDSPYRVLYEQYF

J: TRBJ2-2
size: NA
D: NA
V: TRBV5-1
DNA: TGCGCCAGCAGCTTGGTAACCGGACTGAACACCGGGGAGCTGTTTTTT
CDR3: CASSLVTGLNTGELFF

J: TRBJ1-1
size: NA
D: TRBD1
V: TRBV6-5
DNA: TGTGCCAGCAGTTCCGGGACAGGGGGGTACACTGAAGCTTTCTTT
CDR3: CASSSGTGGYTEAFF

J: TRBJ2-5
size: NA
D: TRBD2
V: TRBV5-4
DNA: TGTGCCAGCAGCGAGGGGACTAAACAAGAGACCCAGTACTTC
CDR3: CASSEGTKQETQYF

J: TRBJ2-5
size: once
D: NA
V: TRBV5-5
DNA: TGTGCCAGCAGCGCATGGCTAGACCAAGAGACCCAGTACTTC
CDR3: CASSAWLDQETQYF

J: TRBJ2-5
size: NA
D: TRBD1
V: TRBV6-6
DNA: TGTGCCAGCAGTTACTGGACAGGTGGGGAGACCCAGTACTTC
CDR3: CASSYWTGGETQYF

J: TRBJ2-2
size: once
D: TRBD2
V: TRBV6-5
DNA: TGTGCCAGCTTCGGACTAGCGGAAGGCGGGGAGCTGTTTTTT
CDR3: CASFGLAEGGELFF

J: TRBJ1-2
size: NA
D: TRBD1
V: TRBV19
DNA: TGTGCCAGCAGAATGGGGACAGTGGACTATGGCTACACCTTC
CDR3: CASRMGTVDYGYTF

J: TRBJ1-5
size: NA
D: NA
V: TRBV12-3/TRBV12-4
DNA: TGTGCCAGCAGTGGACATAATCAGCCCCAGCATTTT
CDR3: CASSGHNQPQHF

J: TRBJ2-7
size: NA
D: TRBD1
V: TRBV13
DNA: TGTGCCAGCAGCCCGGGACAGGGAATCCACGAGCAGTACTTC
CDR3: CASSPGQGIHEQYF

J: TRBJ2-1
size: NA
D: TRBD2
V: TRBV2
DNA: TGTGCCAGCGACGGGAGGGGTTACAATGAGCAGTTCTTC
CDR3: CASDGRGYNEQFF

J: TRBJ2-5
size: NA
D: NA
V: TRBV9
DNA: TGTGCCAGCAGCGTAGAGTCTTGGCCTCAAGAGACCCAGTACTTC
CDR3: CASSVESWPQETQYF

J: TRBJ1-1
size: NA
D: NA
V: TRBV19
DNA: TGTGCCAGTAGTATCTTTGGCCCAGGTAGGACTGAAGCTTTCTTT
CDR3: CASSIFGPGRTEAFF

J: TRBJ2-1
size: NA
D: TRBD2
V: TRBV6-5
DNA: TGTGCCAGCAACATAGCGGGAGGGCCCCACAATGAGCAGTTCTTC
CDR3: CASNIAGGPHNEQFF

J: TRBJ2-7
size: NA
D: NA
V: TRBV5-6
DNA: TGTGCCAGCAGCTTGAGGTCAGGCACCTACGAGCAGTACTTC
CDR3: CASSLRSGTYEQYF

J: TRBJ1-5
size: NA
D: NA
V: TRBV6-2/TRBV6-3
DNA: TGTGCCAGCAGTTACCTATGGGCTAAGAGCAATCAGCCCCAGCATTTT
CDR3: CASSYLWAKSNQPQHF

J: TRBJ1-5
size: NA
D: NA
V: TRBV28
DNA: TGTGCCAGCAGTTTACATTCGGGAGATCAGCCCCAGCATTTT
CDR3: CASSLHSGDQPQHF

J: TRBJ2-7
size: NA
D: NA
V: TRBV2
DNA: TGTGCCAGCAGCCCCCCGGGACACTCCTACGAGCAGTACTTC
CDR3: CASSPPGHSYEQYF

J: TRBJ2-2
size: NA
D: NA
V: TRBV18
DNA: TGTGCCAGCTCACCACGAGGCGGAACGAACACCGGGGAGCTGTTTTTT
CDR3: CASSPRGGTNTGELFF

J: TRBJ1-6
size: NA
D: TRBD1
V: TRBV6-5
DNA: TGTGCCAGCACGAAACAGGGACAGGGGCGCTCACCCCTCCACTTT
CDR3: CASTKQGQGRSPLHF

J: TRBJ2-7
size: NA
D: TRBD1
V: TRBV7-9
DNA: TGTGCCAGCAGCTTAGGGGGACAGACCTACGAGCAGTACTTC
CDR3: CASSLGGQTYEQYF

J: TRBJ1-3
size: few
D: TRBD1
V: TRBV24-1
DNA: TGTGCCACCAGTGACTATGACAGGGACGGAAACACCATATATTTT
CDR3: CATSDYDRDGNTIYF

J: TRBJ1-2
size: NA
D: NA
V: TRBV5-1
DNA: TGCGCCAGCAAACAGTATCCCGGACAGTTATCTAACTATGGCTACACCTTC
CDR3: CASKQYPGQLSNYGYTF

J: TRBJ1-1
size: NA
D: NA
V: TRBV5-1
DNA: TGCGCCAGCAGCCTTACAGGGCTCGGGAACACTGAAGCTTTCTTT
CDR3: CASSLTGLGNTEAFF

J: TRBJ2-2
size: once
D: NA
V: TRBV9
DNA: TGTGCCAGCAGCACCCTAGCGATTGCAGACACCGGGGAGCTGTTTTTT
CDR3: CASSTLAIADTGELFF

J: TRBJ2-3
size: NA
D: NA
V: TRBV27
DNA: TGTGCCAGCAGTTTACACTTCGGCGGGGCGGACCGCACAGATACGCAGTATTTT
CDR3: CASSLHFGGADRTDTQYF